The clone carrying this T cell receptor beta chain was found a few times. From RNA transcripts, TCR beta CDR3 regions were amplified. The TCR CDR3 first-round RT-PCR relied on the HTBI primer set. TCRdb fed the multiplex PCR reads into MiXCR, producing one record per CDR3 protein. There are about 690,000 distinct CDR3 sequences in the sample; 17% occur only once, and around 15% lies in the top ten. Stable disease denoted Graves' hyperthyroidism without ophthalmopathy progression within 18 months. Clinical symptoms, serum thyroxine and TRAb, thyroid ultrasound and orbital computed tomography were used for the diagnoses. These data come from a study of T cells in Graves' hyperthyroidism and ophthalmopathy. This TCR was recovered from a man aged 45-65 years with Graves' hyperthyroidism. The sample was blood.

The CDR3 bases are TGTGCCAGCAGCCAAGGATTTCCGGGAGGGTATGACGGGGAGCTGTTTTTT. Translated, it gives CASSQGFPGGYDGELFF. The chain employs TRBV3-1 and TRBJ2-2; TRBD2 matches 8 bases. This CDR3 spans 17 amino acids. V shed 1 base and J 7 bases; nucleotides not matched to a gene: 11. Germline assignment: CDR1 LGHDT and CDR2 YNNKEL (reference sequence).